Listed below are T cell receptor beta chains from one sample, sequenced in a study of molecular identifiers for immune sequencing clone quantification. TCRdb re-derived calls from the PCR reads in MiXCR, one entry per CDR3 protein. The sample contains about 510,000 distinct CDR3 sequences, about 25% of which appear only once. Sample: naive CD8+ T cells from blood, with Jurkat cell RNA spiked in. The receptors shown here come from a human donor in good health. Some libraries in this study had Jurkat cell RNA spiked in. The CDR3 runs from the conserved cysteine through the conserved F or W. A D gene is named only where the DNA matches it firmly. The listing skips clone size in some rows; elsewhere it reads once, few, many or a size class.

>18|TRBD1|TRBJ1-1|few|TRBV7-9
TGTGCCAGCAGCTCCATCAACCGGGACAGGGTCGTGGACACTGAAGCTTTCTTT
CASSSINRDRVVDTEAFF
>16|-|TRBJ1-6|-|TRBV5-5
TGTGCCAGCAGCTTGGGAGTAACGTCCTATAATTCACCCCTCCACTTT
CASSLGVTSYNSPLHF
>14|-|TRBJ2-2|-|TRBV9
TGTGCCAGTGAGGGGCTAGTCGACACCGGGGAGCTGTTTTTT
CASEGLVDTGELFF
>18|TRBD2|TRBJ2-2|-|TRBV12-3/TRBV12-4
TGTGCCAGCAGTTTTGGACTAGCGGGGGGGCAGGACACCGGGGAGTTGTTTTTT
CASSFGLAGGQDTGELFF
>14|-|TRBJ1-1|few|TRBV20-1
TGCAGTGCTCCAGATAAATTACAGAACACTGAAGCTTTCTTT
CSAPDKLQNTEAFF
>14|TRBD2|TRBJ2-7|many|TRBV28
TGTGCCAGCAGCCCAGCGGGAGCCCAGGTCGAGCAGTACTTC
CASSPAGAQVEQYF
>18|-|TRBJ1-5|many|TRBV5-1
TGCGCCAGCAGCTTGGAGGTTGAGAAGGGATCAAGCAATCAGCCCCAGCATTTT
CASSLEVEKGSSNQPQHF
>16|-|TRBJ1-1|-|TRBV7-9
TGTGCCAGCAGCTCGGGACTCCTCATGGGGAACACTGAAGCTTTCTTT
CASSSGLLMGNTEAFF
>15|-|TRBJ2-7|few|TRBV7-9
TGTGCCAGCAGCCAGGTCGGGGAATTTTTCTACGAGCAGTACTTC
CASSQVGEFFYEQYF
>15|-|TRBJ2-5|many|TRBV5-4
TGTGCCAGCAGTCCTGTGGGTATCGGAGCTGAGACCCAGTACTTC
CASSPVGIGAETQYF
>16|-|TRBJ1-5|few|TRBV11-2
TGTGCCAGCAGCGTAGGACAGACCTATAGCAATCAGCCCCAGCATTTT
CASSVGQTYSNQPQHF
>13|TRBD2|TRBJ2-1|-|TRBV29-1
TGCAGCGTTTCGGCGGGAGCGGCAAATGAGCAGTTCTTC
CSVSAGAANEQFF
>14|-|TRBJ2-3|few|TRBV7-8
TGTGCCAGCAGCCCCTTAGGGTTTCAAGATACGCAGTATTTT
CASSPLGFQDTQYF
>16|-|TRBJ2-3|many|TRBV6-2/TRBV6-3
TGTGCCAGCAGTTCCCCATTGGAGGGGGAGCCAGATACGCAGTATTTT
CASSSPLEGEPDTQYF
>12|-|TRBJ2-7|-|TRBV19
TGTGCCAGTAGTATAGACAACTCCGAGCAGTACTTC
CASSIDNSEQYF
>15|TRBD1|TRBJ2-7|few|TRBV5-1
TGCGCCAGCAGCTTGGAACCGGGACAGGGAGGCGAGCAGTACTTC
CASSLEPGQGGEQYF
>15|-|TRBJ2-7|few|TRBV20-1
TGCAGTGCTAGAGATACTAGCCCGTTTGCTTACGAGCAGTACTTC
CSARDTSPFAYEQYF
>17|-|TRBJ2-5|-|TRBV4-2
TGTGCCAGCAGCCCAAGGGACCAGGAGTCTCTTTCGGAGACCCAGTACTTC
CASSPRDQESLSETQYF
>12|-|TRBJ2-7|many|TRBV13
TGTGCCAGCAGTTCCCTCTCGGGGGAGCAGTACTTC
CASSSLSGEQYF
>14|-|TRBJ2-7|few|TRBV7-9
TGTGCCAGCAGCTTTTCCGGCTTCGGCTACGAGCAGTACTTC
CASSFSGFGYEQYF
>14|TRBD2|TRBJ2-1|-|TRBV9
TGTGCCAGCGAGGCGGGGGGCTCCTACAATGAGCAGTTCTTC
CASEAGGSYNEQFF
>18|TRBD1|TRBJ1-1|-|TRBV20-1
TGCAGTGCTAGAGATTTGGGGACAGGGGGCGCCGGTGGCACTGAAGCTTTCTTT
CSARDLGTGGAGGTEAFF
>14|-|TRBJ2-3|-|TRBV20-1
TGCAGTGCTAGAGGAGCCCGATACACAGATACGCAGTATTTT
CSARGARYTDTQYF
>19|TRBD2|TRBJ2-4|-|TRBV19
TGTGCCAGTAGAGGGATTTCGACTAGCGGGGGACTAGCCAAAAACATTCAGTACTTC
CASRGISTSGGLAKNIQYF